Listed here are 12 T cell receptor beta chains from one sample, sequenced in a study of T cell repertoires in cytomegalovirus infection. TCRdb fed the reads into MiXCR, producing one record per CDR3 protein. This sample yields about 300,000 distinct CDR3 sequences, of which roughly 23% are seen a single time; 11% to 15% belongs to the top ten. Sequences were obtained from PBMCs. All receptors derive from a human donor in good health (CMV status not recorded). Some clones in this sample may be carry-over from other donors' samples.

This chain joins TRBV7-2 and TRBJ1-2; tentative D call: TRBD1 (5 bases). V lost 1 base and J 2 bases, leaving 8 bases between the germline ends. The CDR3 has 14 residues. Germline values: CDR1 SGHTA, CDR2 FQGNSA. The chain's CDR3 is CASSLGTYNYGYTF. CDR3 nucleotide sequence: TGTGCCAGCAGCTTAGGGACATACAACTATGGCTACACCTTC.

This clonotype turned up a few times. This chain links TRBV7-6 with TRBJ1-1; 11 bases map to TRBD1. The V segment lost 5 bases and the J segment 0 bases; nucleotides outside the gene matches: 8. The CDR3 covers 17 residues. CDR1 and CDR2 (germline): SGHVS, FNYEAQ. CDR3 in DNA: TGTGCCAGCAGCCCCGGGACAGGGGGGCCTGTGAACACTGAAGCTTTCTTT. Protein product: CASSPGTGGPVNTEAFF.

This clonotype has only a few counts. The gene calls are TRBV7-2 and TRBJ2-1, with 12 bases matching TRBD2. Per the germline V gene, CDR1 is SGHTA and CDR2 is FQGNSA. The CDR3 totals 18 residues. J was trimmed by 6 bases and V by 8 bases; bases with no gene match: 17. The CDR3 is CASFSGRLAGEGANEQFF. The CDR3 bases are TGTGCCAGCTTCTCTGGGAGACTAGCGGGAGAAGGGGCCAATGAGCAGTTCTTC.

This clonotype turned up a few times. CDR3 region: CSGARTVHTQYF. In DNA, the CDR3 is TGCAGCGGCGCCCGGACAGTCCATACGCAGTATTTT. The chain couples TRBV29-1 to TRBJ2-3, with D possibly matching TRBD1 (6 bases). Trimming took off 7 bases at V and 7 bases at J, with 15 bases between the two ends. This CDR3 region has 12 residues. CDR1 and CDR2 from the germline V gene are SQVTM and ANQGSEA.

This clonotype was observed many times. The chain uses TRBV7-2 and TRBJ2-3; D is unresolved. The CDR3 sequence is 13 residues long. Germline CDR1 is SGHTA and CDR2 is FQGNSA. V was shortened by 3 bases and J by 3 bases, with 7 bases between the two germline ends. CDR3 DNA: TGTGCCAGCAGCTTTGCCCGAACAGATACGCAGTATTTT. Its translation is CASSFARTDTQYF.

This clonotype was seen ten or more times. The gene calls are TRBV11-2 and TRBJ1-1; 8 bases match TRBD1. The V gene's germline CDR1 is SGHAT and CDR2 FQNNGV. This CDR3 is built from 13 residues. After removal of 6 bases from V and 4 bases from J, the junction contained 4 bases not matched to a gene. CDR3 protein: CASRFGQGTEAFF. The CDR3 bases are TGTGCCAGCAGATTTGGACAGGGCACTGAAGCTTTCTTT.

This clonotype was observed many times. The chain employs TRBV11-2 and TRBJ2-1, with 11 bases that match TRBD1. With V trimmed by 1 base and J by 6 bases, 5 bases remained unmatched. The CDR3 is made up of 16 amino acids. CDR1 and CDR2 (germline): SGHAT, FQNNGV. CDR3 region: CASSLAGTGGSNEQFF. DNA of the CDR3: TGTGCCAGCAGCTTAGCGGGGACAGGGGGAAGCAATGAGCAGTTCTTC.

The chain is built from TRBV20-1 and TRBJ2-1; TRBD1 or TRBD2 may be the D gene (5 bases each). The germline V and J ends were trimmed by 6 bases and 9 bases, with 15 bases remaining between them. CDR1 is DFQATT and CDR2 is SNEGSKA in the germline V gene (reference sequence). The CDR3 has 12 amino acids. CDR3 amino acids: CSARSGRGEQFF. CDR3 nucleotide sequence: TGCAGTGCACGGTCGGGAAGGGGTGAGCAGTTCTTC.

The J gene is TRBJ2-7, the V gene TRBV28, with D possibly being TRBD2 (6 bases). The V end was cut by 8 bases, the J end by 1 base, with 18 bases between. In germline, CDR1 is MDHEN, CDR2 SYDVKM. The CDR3 covers 15 residues. CDR3 sequence (DNA): TGTGCCAGCCTCGGGCGGGGCGCTCTATCCTACGAGCAGTACTTC. Protein product: CASLGRGALSYEQYF.

This clonotype has ten or more counts. J is TRBJ2-5 and V is TRBV7-2; D is uncertain. Trimming cost V 5 bases and J 4 bases, with 11 bases left between them. Looked up from germline, CDR1 is SGHTA and CDR2 is FQGNSA. This CDR3 contains 13 residues. For the CDR3, the DNA is TGTGCCAGCAGCCTCGCCCGGACAGAGACCCAGTACTTC. This sequence encodes CASSLARTETQYF.

This clonotype was counted only a few times. V is TRBV28 and J is TRBJ2-1; 7 bases align to TRBD2. The V gene's germline CDR1 is MDHEN and CDR2 SYDVKM. CDR3 length: 14 residues. V lost 4 bases to trimming and J lost 4 bases; unmatched junction nucleotides: 4. The CDR3 here is CASSSMRGYNEQFF. The CDR3 nucleotides are TGTGCCAGCAGTTCGATGCGGGGGTACAATGAGCAGTTCTTC.

This clonotype was seen a single time. CDR3 region: CASSLDGSGYRTDTQYF. CDR3 sequence (DNA): TGCGCCAGCAGCTTGGATGGTAGCGGGTACCGCACAGATACGCAGTATTTT. The rearrangement links TRBV5-1 to TRBJ2-3; 7 nucleotides line up with TRBD2. The CDR3 is 17 residues long. Germline CDR1 and CDR2: SGHRS and YFSETQ. Trimming at V came to 0 bases and at J to 1 base, leaving 8 bases not matched to a gene.